This is a list of T cell receptor beta chains from one sample in a study of T cell repertoires in breast cancer. TCRdb recomputed calls from the emulsion pairing reads with MiXCR, one row per CDR3 protein. The sample records roughly 39,000 distinct CDR3 sequences, 45% being singletons. The material sequenced was CD8+ T cells. All receptors come from a pool of human donors with breast cancer or a healthy control (not recorded which). Both conserved end residues are part of each CDR3. A D gene is named only where the DNA matches it firmly. Clone size is stated in some rows and not others, as once, few, many or a class when expanded.

j_call,d_call,clone_size,v_call,cdr3_aa
TRBJ2-7,TRBD1,-,TRBV12-3/TRBV12-4,CASQGQADYEQYF
TRBJ1-5,TRBD1,-,TRBV19,CASSGGQGYQPQHF
TRBJ2-1,-,-,TRBV6-1,CASSPSFYVDSYNEQFF
TRBJ2-7,TRBD2,-,TRBV20-1,CSAPVSLAGFHEQYF
TRBJ2-1,TRBD2,-,TRBV7-9,CASSLELAGAVEQFF
TRBJ2-6,-,-,TRBV5-1,CASSLSTAGANVLTF
TRBJ2-3,-,-,TRBV18,CASTTGSTDTQYF
TRBJ2-3,TRBD1,-,TRBV20-1,CSARVTGGWDTQYF
TRBJ2-7,TRBD1,-,TRBV12-3/TRBV12-4,CASSQGVHEQYF
TRBJ2-1,-,-,TRBV7-2,CASTPTLSSSYNEQFF
TRBJ1-2,-,many,TRBV6-5,CASSSPFNYGYTF
TRBJ2-7,-,few,TRBV7-8,CASSSRVGYEQYF
TRBJ2-5,-,few,TRBV5-6,CASSLAAGKKTQYF
TRBJ1-2,TRBD1,few,TRBV29-1,CSSETGVHGYTF
TRBJ2-1,-,-,TRBV2,CASTSGISSYNEQFF
TRBJ2-3,-,-,TRBV7-9,CASSPAMGVGDTKYF
TRBJ2-3,-,-,TRBV6-5,CASSSLTKRVSTDTQYF
TRBJ1-2,TRBD1,many,TRBV20-1,CSASNRGPVLSYTF
TRBJ2-7,TRBD2,-,TRBV7-9,CASSLWTSGREDEQYF
TRBJ2-5,-,few,TRBV19,CASSSRETQYF
TRBJ2-7,TRBD1,many,TRBV29-1,CSVTRLGTGPYEQYF
TRBJ1-1,-,-,TRBV19,CASSIARNTEAFF
TRBJ2-1,TRBD2,-,TRBV19,CASKSQRGGHNEQFF
TRBJ1-1,-,few,TRBV20-1,CSAPAEGRSAEAFF
TRBJ2-5,-,-,TRBV24-1,CATKETQYF
TRBJ2-7,-,-,TRBV20-1,CSTRDRDRFYYEQYF
TRBJ1-2,-,few,TRBV27,CASSSVGGGYTF
TRBJ2-3,-,-,TRBV29-1,CSVEDSTDTQYF
TRBJ1-5,-,-,TRBV6-1,CASIYGGVGNQPQHF
TRBJ1-2,-,-,TRBV27,CASSLTPLAAYGYTF
TRBJ2-7,-,-,TRBV27,CASSSTSAGEQYF
TRBJ2-2,-,many,TRBV5-1,CASGGSKRQAGELFF
TRBJ2-3,-,once,TRBV20-1,CSARLGTNTDAQYF
TRBJ2-1,TRBD2,once,TRBV5-1,CASSLAGIAGGYNEQFF
TRBJ1-5,-,few,TRBV20-1,CSARDGAGVNQPQHF
TRBJ1-4,TRBD1,-,TRBV20-1,CSAGTGFRATNEKLFF
TRBJ2-7,-,many,TRBV6-5,CASSYGAPTTYEQYF
TRBJ1-1,-,-,TRBV30,CAWSVLSEEAFF
TRBJ1-1,-,-,TRBV7-9,CASSLEGAYTEAFF
TRBJ2-3,-,-,TRBV6-1,CASRTRADTQYF
TRBJ2-2,-,few,TRBV4-1,CASSLYEWAGELFF
TRBJ2-4,TRBD1,once,TRBV6-1,CASSPGQDLAKNIQYF
TRBJ1-1,TRBD1,-,TRBV5-4,CASSQSADRANTEAFF
TRBJ2-5,-,-,TRBV4-1,CASSQDAFTTRDQEAQYF
TRBJ1-1,-,few,TRBV2,CASILGRTNTEAFF
TRBJ2-1,-,-,TRBV7-2,CASSLRQGKYEQFF
TRBJ2-7,-,-,TRBV13,CASSFRSYEQYF
TRBJ2-1,-,-,TRBV11-2,CASSLEQGNYNEQFF
TRBJ2-1,TRBD1,-,TRBV24-1,CATGTGEVNEQFF
TRBJ2-5,-,-,TRBV20-1,CSARQASTTAGMETQYF
TRBJ2-1,-,few,TRBV6-1,CATATSYNEQFF
TRBJ2-3,-,-,TRBV6-5,CASRLLTSLVDTQYF
TRBJ2-7,TRBD1,once,TRBV5-1,CASSLIGTDYEQYF